The 10 T cell receptor beta chains presented below share a single source sample, sequenced in a study of control samples from healthy donors and cancer patients. Sequenced by immunoSEQ multiplex PCR; TCRdb stores in-frame clones only, minus some. The sample yields 150,000 to 200,000 clones, approximately 91% seen once. The material sequenced was blood. These receptors were collected from a woman aged 40 to 49 in good health.

V and J are TRBV11-2 and TRBJ1-1, with D hard to call. Germline V gene sequence: CDR1 SGHAT, CDR2 FQNNGV. This CDR3 is 15 amino acids long. Trimming took 5 bases from V and 6 from J, leaving 19 bases between them. DNA of the CDR3: TGTGCCAGCAGCAGTTGGTCAAAAGCGGGCCCTGAAGCTTTCTTT. It specifies CASSSWSKAGPEAFF.

The chain uses TRBV11-2 and TRBJ1-6, with 7 bases fitting TRBD1. The CDR3 has 18 residues. Germline V lookup: CDR1 SGHAT, CDR2 FQNNGV. Trimming cost V 2 bases and J 1 base; bases outside gene matches: 8. The CDR3 DNA is TGTGCCAGCAGCTTAACGAGACAGGGTGGGTCCTATAATTCACCCCTCCACTTT. It yields the protein CASSLTRQGGSYNSPLHF.

The chain combines TRBV4-1 with TRBJ2-3, with D possibly being TRBD2 (5 bases). This CDR3 is built from 13 residues. The V gene's germline CDR1 is MGHRA and CDR2 YSYEKL. V dropped 4 bases and J dropped 6 bases, with 11 bases sitting between them. The CDR3 sequence is CASSRHLADTQYF. As DNA, the CDR3 is TGCGCCAGCAGCCGTCACTTAGCGGATACGCAGTATTTT.

The chain links TRBV7-9 to TRBJ1-2; 7 positions agree with TRBD1. Trimming took 1 base from V and 4 from J; bases not matched to a gene: 3. This CDR3 is 14 amino acids long. The germline CDR1 and CDR2 sequences are SEHNR and FQNEAQ (reference sequence). Written as DNA, the CDR3 is TGTGCCAGCAGCTTAGGACAGGGACCCTATGGCTACACCTTC. Translation gives CASSLGQGPYGYTF.

This chain connects TRBV7-6 to TRBJ2-3; TRBD2 matches 8 bases. The germline CDR1 and CDR2 sequences are SGHVS and FNYEAQ. The trim removed 1 base at V and 4 bases at J, leaving 4 bases unmatched. The CDR3 covers 15 residues. CDR3 region: CASSLVGRGADTQYF. CDR3 DNA: TGTGCCAGCAGCTTAGTTGGGCGGGGGGCAGATACGCAGTATTTT.

This chain links TRBV10-3 with TRBJ2-4; 7 bases map to TRBD2. Germline V gene sequence: CDR1 ENHRY, CDR2 SYGVKD. This CDR3 spans 14 amino acids. Trimming cost V 6 bases and J 11 bases; bases outside gene matches: 13. The CDR3 coding sequence is TGTGCCATCAGCCGGGACTACGAGGGAGGACTTCAGTACTTC. Translating it yields CAISRDYEGGLQYF.

V gene TRBV5-5 combines with J gene TRBJ2-5; 9 nucleotides align to TRBD2. The CDR3 length is 16 residues. The J segment lost 1 base and the V segment lost 0 bases, leaving 4 bases of the junction unmatched. Germline V lookup: CDR1 SGHKS, CDR2 YYEKEE (reference sequence). As DNA, the CDR3 is TGTGCCAGCAGCTTGGAGAGCGGGGGGTTCCAAGAGACCCAGTACTTC. Its translation is CASSLESGGFQETQYF. Full variable domain (outside the CDR3, taken from reference TRBV5-5 and TRBJ2-5): DAGVTQSPTHLIKTRGQQVTLRCSPISGHKSVSWYQQVLGQGPQFIFQYYEKEERGRGNFPDRFSARQFPNYSSELNVNALLLGDSALYLCASSLESGGFQETQYFGPGTRLLVL.

The genes are TRBV5-1 and TRBJ2-5; D is undetermined. From germline, CDR1 is SGHRS and CDR2 YFSETQ. The CDR3 spans 13 residues. V gave up 0 bases and J gave up 4 bases, with 7 bases separating them. The chain's CDR3 is CASSLGLGETQYF. CDR3 bases: TGCGCCAGCAGCTTGGGTCTGGGAGAGACCCAGTACTTC.

The chain links TRBV7-9 to TRBJ1-1; the match to TRBD1 covers 8 bases. V trimming: 1 base; J trimming: 5 bases; junction bases outside the gene matches: 6. This CDR3 is built from 15 residues. Germline CDR1 SEHNR, CDR2 FQNEAQ (reference sequence). The chain's CDR3 is CASSLVGQGLTEAFF. CDR3 sequence (DNA): TGTGCCAGCAGCTTAGTAGGACAGGGATTAACTGAAGCTTTCTTT.

This sequence joins TRBV5-6 and TRBJ2-7; the match to TRBD1 covers 7 bases. The germline CDR1 and CDR2 sequences are SGHDT and YYEEEE. V trimming: 4 bases; J trimming: 2 bases; junction bases outside the gene matches: 9. The CDR3 loop spans 15 amino acids. CDR3 in DNA: TGTGCCAGCAGCGAGGAGACAGGGCGAACCTACGAGCAGTACTTC. Translating it yields CASSEETGRTYEQYF.